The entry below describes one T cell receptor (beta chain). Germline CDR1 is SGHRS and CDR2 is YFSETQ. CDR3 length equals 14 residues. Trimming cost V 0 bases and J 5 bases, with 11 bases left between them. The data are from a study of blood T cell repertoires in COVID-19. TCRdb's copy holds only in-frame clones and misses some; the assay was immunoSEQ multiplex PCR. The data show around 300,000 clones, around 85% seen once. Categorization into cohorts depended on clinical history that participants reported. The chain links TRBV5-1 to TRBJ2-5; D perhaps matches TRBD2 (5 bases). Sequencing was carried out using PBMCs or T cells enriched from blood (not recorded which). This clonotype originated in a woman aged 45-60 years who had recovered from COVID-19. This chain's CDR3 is CASSLGLAVETQYF. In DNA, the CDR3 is TGCGCCAGCAGCTTGGGGCTAGCCGTGGAGACCCAGTACTTC.